The T cell receptor (beta chain) described here comes from a study of shared clonotypes between healthy human individuals. With 2 bases removed from V and 6 bases from J, the gap between germline ends came to 11 bases. Germline assignment: CDR1 MNHEY and CDR2 SVGAGI. The CDR3 consists of 13 residues. The protocol was immunoSEQ multiplex PCR, while the TCRdb copy is restricted to in-frame clones and leaves out a portion. The sample shows 1.4 million or so clones, approximately 98.5% of them seen only once. Adults of Caucasian background living in Nashville, Tennessee made up all donors. Division of CD4+ cells produced a CD45RA+ naive subset and a CD45RA-negative memory subset.

The chain carries TRBV6-5 and TRBJ2-7; possibly TRBD1 for D (5 bases). This clonotype was sampled from a young man in good health. The sequencing input was naive CD4+ T cells sorted from blood. As to subset: CD45RA+ positively selected. For the CDR3, the DNA is TGTGCCAGCAGTTACGGGCAGGGCAGCGAGCAGTACTTC. As protein: CASSYGQGSEQYF.